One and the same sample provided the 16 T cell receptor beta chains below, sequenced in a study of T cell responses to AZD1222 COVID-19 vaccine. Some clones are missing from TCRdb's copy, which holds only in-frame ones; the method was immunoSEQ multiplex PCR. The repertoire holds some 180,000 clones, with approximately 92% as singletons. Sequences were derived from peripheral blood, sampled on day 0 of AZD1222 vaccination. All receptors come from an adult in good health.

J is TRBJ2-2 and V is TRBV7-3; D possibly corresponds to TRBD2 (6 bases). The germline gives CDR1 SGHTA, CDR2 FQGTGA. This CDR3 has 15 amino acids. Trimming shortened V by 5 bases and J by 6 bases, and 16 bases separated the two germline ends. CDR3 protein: CASSRSAGFAGELFF. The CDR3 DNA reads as TGTGCCAGCAGCCGCTCGGCGGGGTTCGCCGGGGAGCTGTTTTTT.

The CDR3 DNA reads as TGCGCCAGCAGCCAAGATGCAGGGCTTAGCTCCTACGAGCAGTACTTC. The encoded protein is CASSQDAGLSSYEQYF. The chain couples TRBV4-1 to TRBJ2-7; a possible D gene is TRBD1 (5 bases). Germline CDR1 and CDR2: MGHRA and YSYEKL. CDR3 length equals 16 residues. Between the trimmed V and J ends, which lost 0 bases and 0 bases, there was a span of 12 bases.

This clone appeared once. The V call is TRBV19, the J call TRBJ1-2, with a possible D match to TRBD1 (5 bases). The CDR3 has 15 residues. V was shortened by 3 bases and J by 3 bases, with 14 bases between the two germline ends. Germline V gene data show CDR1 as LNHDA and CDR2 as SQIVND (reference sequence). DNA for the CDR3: TGTGCCAGTAGTATTAACCAGGGCGCCGACTATGGCTACACCTTC. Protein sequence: CASSINQGADYGYTF.

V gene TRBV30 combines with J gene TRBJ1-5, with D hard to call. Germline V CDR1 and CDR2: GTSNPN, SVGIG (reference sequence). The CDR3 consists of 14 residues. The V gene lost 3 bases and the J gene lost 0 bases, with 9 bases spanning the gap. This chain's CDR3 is CAWSLADSNQPQHF. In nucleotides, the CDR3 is TGTGCCTGGAGCCTGGCGGATAGCAATCAGCCCCAGCATTTT.

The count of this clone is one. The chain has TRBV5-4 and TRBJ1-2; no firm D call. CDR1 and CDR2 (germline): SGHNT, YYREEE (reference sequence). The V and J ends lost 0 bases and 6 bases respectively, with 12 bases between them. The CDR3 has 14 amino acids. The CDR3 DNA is TGTGCCAGCAGCTTGGAAGTCCAGGTCCATGGCTACACCTTC. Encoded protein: CASSLEVQVHGYTF.

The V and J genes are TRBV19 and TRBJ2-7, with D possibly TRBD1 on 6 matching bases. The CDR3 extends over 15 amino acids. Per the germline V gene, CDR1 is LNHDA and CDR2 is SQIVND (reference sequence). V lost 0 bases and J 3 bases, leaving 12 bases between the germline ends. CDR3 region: CASSIDSRGIYEQYF. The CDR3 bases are TGTGCCAGTAGTATAGATAGTAGGGGGATCTACGAGCAGTACTTC.

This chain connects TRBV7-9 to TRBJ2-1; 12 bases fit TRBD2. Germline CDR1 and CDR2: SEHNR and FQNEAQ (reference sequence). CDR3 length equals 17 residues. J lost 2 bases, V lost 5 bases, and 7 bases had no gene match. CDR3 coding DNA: TGTGCCAGCAGCGAACGGACTAGCGGGGCTGCCTACAATGAGCAGTTCTTC. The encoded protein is CASSERTSGAAYNEQFF.

Here the CDR3 reads CASGAAGFYEQYF. The DNA for the CDR3 is TGTGCCAGCGGAGCAGCCGGGTTCTATGAGCAGTACTTC. The chain employs TRBV28 and TRBJ2-7, with D unclear. V was cut by 8 bases and J by 7 bases, with 18 bases left in between. Per the germline V gene, CDR1 is MDHEN and CDR2 is SYDVKM. This CDR3 has 13 amino acids. Variable domain in full (rest from reference TRBV28 and TRBJ2-7): DVKVTQSSRYLVKRTGEKVFLECVQDMDHENMFWYRQDPGLGLRLIYFSYDVKMKEKGDIPEGYSVSREKKERFSLILESASTNQTSMYLCASGAAGFYEQYFGPGTRLTVT.

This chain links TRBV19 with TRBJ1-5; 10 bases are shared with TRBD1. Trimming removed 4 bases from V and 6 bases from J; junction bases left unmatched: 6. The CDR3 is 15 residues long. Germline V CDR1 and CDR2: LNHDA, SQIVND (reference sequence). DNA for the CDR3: TGTGCCAGTAGTAGGGGACAGGGGCTAGGTCAGCCCCAGCATTTT. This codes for CASSRGQGLGQPQHF.

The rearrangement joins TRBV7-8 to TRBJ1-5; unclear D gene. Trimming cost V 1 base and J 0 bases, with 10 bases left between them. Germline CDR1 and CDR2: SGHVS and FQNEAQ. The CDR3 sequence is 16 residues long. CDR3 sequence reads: CASSLGVQYSNQPQHF. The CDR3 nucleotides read TGTGCCAGCAGCTTAGGCGTCCAGTATAGCAATCAGCCCCAGCATTTT.

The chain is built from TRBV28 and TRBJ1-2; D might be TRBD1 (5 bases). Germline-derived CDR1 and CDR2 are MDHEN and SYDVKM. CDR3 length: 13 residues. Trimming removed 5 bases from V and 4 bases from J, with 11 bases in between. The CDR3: CASSLDNTYGYTF. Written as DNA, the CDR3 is TGTGCCAGCAGTCTGGACAATACCTATGGCTACACCTTC.

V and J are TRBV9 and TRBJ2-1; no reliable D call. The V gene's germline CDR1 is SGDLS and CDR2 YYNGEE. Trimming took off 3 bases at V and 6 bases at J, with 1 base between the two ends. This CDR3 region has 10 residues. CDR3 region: CASSGNEQFF. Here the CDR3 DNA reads TGTGCCAGCAGCGGCAATGAGCAGTTCTTC. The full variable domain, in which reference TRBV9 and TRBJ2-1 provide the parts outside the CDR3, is DSGVTQTPKHLITATGQRVTLRCSPRSGDLSVYWYQQSLDQGLQFLIQYYNGEERAKGNILERFSAQQFPDLHSELNLSSLELGDSALYFCASSGNEQFFGPGTRLTVL.

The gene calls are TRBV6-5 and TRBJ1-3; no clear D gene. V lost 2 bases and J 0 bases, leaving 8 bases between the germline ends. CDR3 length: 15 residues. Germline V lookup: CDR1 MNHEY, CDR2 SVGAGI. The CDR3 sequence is CASSYGAISGNTIYF. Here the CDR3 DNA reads TGTGCCAGCAGTTACGGAGCCATCTCTGGAAACACCATATATTTT.

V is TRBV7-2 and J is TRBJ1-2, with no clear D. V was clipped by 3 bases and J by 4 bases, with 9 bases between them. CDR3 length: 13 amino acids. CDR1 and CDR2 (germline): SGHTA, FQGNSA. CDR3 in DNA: TGTGCCAGCAGCTTGGAACTTAGCTATGGCTACACCTTC. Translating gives CASSLELSYGYTF.

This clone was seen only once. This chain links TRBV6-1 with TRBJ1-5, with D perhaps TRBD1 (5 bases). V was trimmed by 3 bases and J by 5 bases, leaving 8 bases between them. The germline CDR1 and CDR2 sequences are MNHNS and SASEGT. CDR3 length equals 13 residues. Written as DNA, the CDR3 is TGTGCCAGCAGTGACGGGGGTTATCAGCCCCAGCATTTT. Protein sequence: CASSDGGYQPQHF.

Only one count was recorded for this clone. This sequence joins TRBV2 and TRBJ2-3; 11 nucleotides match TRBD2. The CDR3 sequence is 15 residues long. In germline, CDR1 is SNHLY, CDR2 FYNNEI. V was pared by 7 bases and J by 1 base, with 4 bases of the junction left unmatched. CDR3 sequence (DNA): TGTGCCAGCACCATGGGACTAGCGGGCACAGATACGCAGTATTTT. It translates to CASTMGLAGTDTQYF.